The TCR beta chain described here comes from a study of shared clonotypes between healthy human individuals. This clone was recorded at least ten times. Its antigen remains unidentified. Measured with immunoSEQ multiplex PCR; TCRdb has only the in-frame clones, and not every one. The table includes 520,000 or so clones, approximately 85% detected once. Whole-study findings and limits: It was the few donors that limited the genetic and exposure-history diversity represented.

CDR3 length equals 15 residues. The trim removed 5 bases at V and 8 bases at J, leaving 10 bases unmatched. CDR1 is GTSNPN and CDR2 is SVGIG in the germline V gene (reference sequence). There were no recent acute infections or vaccinations among the donors, who were healthy HIV-negative adults. Source material: PBMCs. This clonotype was obtained from a woman aged 35 to 49 in good health. Some clones in this sample may be carry-over from other donors' samples. The rearrangement links TRBV30 to TRBJ1-6; 9 bases map to TRBD1. In DNA form, the CDR3 reads TGTGCCTGGGAGGACAGGGGAGGAGCGGATTCACCCCTCCACTTT. It translates to CAWEDRGGADSPLHF.